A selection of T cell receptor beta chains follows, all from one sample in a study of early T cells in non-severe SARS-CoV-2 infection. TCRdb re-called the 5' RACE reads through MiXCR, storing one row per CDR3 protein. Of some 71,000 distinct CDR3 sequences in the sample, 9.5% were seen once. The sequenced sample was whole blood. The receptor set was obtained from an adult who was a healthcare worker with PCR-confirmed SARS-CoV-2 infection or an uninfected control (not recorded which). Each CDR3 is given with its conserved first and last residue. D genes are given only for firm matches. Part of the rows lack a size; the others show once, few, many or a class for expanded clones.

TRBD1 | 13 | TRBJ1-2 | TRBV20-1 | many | TGCAGTGCTAGGGGACAGGTTAACTATGGCTACACCTTC | CSARGQVNYGYTF
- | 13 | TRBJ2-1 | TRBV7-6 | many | TGTGCCAGCGAGGGGAGTCTTCGCAATGAGCAGTTCTTC | CASEGSLRNEQFF
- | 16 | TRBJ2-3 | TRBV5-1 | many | TGCGCCAGCAGCTTGGCAGGGCCAGGGTTAACAGATACGCAGTATTTT | CASSLAGPGLTDTQYF
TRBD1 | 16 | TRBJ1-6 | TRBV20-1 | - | TGCAGTGCTAGACCTTCCGGGACAGGTGGAATTTCACCCCTCCACTTT | CSARPSGTGGISPLHF
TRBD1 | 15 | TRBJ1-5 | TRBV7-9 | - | TGTGCCAGCACCAAGACAGGGAGTGGCAATCAGCCCCAGCATTTT | CASTKTGSGNQPQHF
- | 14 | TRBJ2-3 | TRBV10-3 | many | TGTGCCATCAGTGCGCCGGGCCGCACAGATACGCAGTATTTT | CAISAPGRTDTQYF
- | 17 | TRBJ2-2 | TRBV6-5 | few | TGTGCCAGCAGTTCCCTTTTGGGAAGCGCGAACACCGGGGAGCTGTTTTTT | CASSSLLGSANTGELFF
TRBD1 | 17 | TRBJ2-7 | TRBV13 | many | TGTGCCAGCAGCTCTACATATACCGGGACAGGGGCCACCGAGCAGTACTTC | CASSSTYTGTGATEQYF
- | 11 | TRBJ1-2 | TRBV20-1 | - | TGCAGCGCAAGGGGGATTCGTGGCTACACCTTC | CSARGIRGYTF
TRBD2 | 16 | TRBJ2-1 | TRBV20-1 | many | TGCAGTGCTAGACCCCCCGGGACTAGCGGGTCGGGTGAGCAGTTCTTC | CSARPPGTSGSGEQFF
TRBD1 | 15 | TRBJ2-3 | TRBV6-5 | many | TGTGCCAGCAGTTTACAGGGGCGGAAGACAGATACGCAGTATTTT | CASSLQGRKTDTQYF
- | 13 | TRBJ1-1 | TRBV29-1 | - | TGCAGCGTTGGTGGGGTCATGAACACTGAAGCTTTCTTT | CSVGGVMNTEAFF
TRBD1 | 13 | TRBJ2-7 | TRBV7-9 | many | TGTGCCAGCAGCCAACCGACAGGGAACGAGCAGTACTTC | CASSQPTGNEQYF
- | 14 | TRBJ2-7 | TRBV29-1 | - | TGCAGCGTTTCCACGACAGGAATCACCTACGAGCAGTACTTC | CSVSTTGITYEQYF
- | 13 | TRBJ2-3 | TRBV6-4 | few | TGTGCCAGCAGTGGGGGCGACACAGATACGCAGTATTTT | CASSGGDTDTQYF
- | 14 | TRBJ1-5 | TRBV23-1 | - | TGCGCCAGCAGTCAATCTCGGGAGAATCAGCCCCAGCATTTT | CASSQSRENQPQHF
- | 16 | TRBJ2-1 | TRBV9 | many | TGTGCCAGCAGCGTCGGGGGGCGGGAGCCCTACAATGAGCAGTTCTTC | CASSVGGREPYNEQFF
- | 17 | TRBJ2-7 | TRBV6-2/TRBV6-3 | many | TGTGCCAGCAGTTACTCGGGTCTTAGGGCCGTTTCCTACGAGCAGTACTTC | CASSYSGLRAVSYEQYF
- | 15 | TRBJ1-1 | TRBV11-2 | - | TGTGCCAGCAGCTTACGGGGGCCCTCGAACACTGAAGCTTTCTTT | CASSLRGPSNTEAFF
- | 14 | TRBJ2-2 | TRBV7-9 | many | TGTGCCAGCAGGAGACAGGACAACACCGGGGAGCTGTTTTTT | CASRRQDNTGELFF
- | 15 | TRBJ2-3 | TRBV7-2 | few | TGTGCCAGCAGCTTAGGTCCGGGACGCACAGATACGCAGTATTTT | CASSLGPGRTDTQYF
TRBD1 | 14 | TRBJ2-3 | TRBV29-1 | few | TGCAGCGCGGAGACAGGGGGCGCGGGAGATACGCAGTATTTT | CSAETGGAGDTQYF
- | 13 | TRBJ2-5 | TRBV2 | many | TGTGCCAGCAGTGAACAGGGACAAGAGACCCAGTACTTC | CASSEQGQETQYF
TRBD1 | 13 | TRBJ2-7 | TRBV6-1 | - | TGTGCCAGCAGCCGACAGGGGTGGTACGAGCAGTACTTC | CASSRQGWYEQYF
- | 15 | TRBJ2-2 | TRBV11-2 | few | TGTGCCAGCAGCTTCACTAGTCGTCGCACCGGGGAGCTGTTTTTT | CASSFTSRRTGELFF
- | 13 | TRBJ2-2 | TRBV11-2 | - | TGTGCCAGCAGCTTTTTAGGCCCCGGGGAGCTGTTTTTT | CASSFLGPGELFF
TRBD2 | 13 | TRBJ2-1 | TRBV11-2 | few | TGTGCCAGCAGGAGACTAGCGCGCTTTGAGCAGTTCTTC | CASRRLARFEQFF
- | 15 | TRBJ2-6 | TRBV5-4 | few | TGTGCCAGCAGCTTCGGGAGCTCTGGGGCCAACGTCCTGACTTTC | CASSFGSSGANVLTF
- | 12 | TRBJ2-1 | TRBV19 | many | TGTGCCAGTCGCCCACAGGGCAATGAGCAGTTCTTC | CASRPQGNEQFF
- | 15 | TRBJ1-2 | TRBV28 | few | TGTGCCAGCAAAATACCCCGGGACACCATCCATGGCTACACCTTC | CASKIPRDTIHGYTF
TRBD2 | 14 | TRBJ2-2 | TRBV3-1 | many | TGTGCCAGCAGCCAAGATTCGGGAGGCGGGGAGCTGTTTTTT | CASSQDSGGGELFF
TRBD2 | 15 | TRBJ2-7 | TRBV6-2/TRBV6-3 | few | TGTGCCAGCAGTCCAGGACTAGCGGGAGCAAACGAGCAGTACTTC | CASSPGLAGANEQYF
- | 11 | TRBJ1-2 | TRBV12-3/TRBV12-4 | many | TGTGCCAGCAGCCAGGGAACCGGCTACACCTTC | CASSQGTGYTF
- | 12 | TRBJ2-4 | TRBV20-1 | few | TGCAGTGCTAGTTTCGGTTTTGACATTCAGTACTTC | CSASFGFDIQYF
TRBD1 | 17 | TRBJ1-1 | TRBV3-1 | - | TGTGCCAGCAGCCAGAAAGGGACAGTGTCGGGGAACACTGAAGCTTTCTTT | CASSQKGTVSGNTEAFF
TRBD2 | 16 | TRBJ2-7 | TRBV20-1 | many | TGCAGTGCTAGAAGACTAGCGGGGTACGCCAATGACGAGCAGTACTTC | CSARRLAGYANDEQYF
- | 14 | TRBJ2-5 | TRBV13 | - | TGTGCCAGCAGCTTATGGAGCCGCCAAGAGACCCAGTACTTC | CASSLWSRQETQYF
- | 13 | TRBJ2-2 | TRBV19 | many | TGTGCCAGTAGTATAAGGGTAACCGGGGAGCTGTTTTTT | CASSIRVTGELFF
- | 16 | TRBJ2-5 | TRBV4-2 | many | TGTGCCAGCAGCCAACCAGGTTCGGGAGAGTGGGAGACCCAGTACTTC | CASSQPGSGEWETQYF
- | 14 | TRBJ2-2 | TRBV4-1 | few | TGCGCCAGCAGCCCTTCTAGCCGGAACGGGGAGCTGTTTTTT | CASSPSSRNGELFF
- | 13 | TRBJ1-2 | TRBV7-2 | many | TGTGCCAGCGAAATCCAGAGTCTCCATGGCTACACCTTC | CASEIQSLHGYTF
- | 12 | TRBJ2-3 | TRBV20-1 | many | TGCAGTGCGTCGGGGGCAAGGGATACGCAGTATTTT | CSASGARDTQYF